A single sample gave rise to the 2 T cell receptor beta chains below, sequenced in a study of T cell clonality in common variable immunodeficiency. This table comes from immunoSEQ multiplex PCR, and its TCRdb copy is limited to in-frame clones, with some not included. This sample comprises about 35,000 clones, none seen once only. The source material was peripheral blood mononuclear cells. These receptor sequences come from a person aged 18 to 69 in good health.

This clone was recorded at least ten times. The CDR3 extends 3 residues past the end of the read, so its final part is completed from the germline J gene. The chain combines TRBV7-8 with TRBJ2-5, with TRBD2 matching 9 bases. The CDR3 extends over 15 amino acids. The V and J ends lost 5 bases and 4 bases, in that order; junction bases with no gene match: 8. Germline loops: CDR1 SGHVS, CDR2 FQNEAQ. This chain's CDR3 is CASSLIAGVRETQYF. Partial CDR3 DNA: TGTGCCAGCAGCCTTATAGCGGGAGTGAGAGAGACC.

This clone was observed at least ten times. The missing CDR3 end, 3 residues past where the read stops, is filled in from the germline J gene. This chain links TRBV20-1 with TRBJ1-5; TRBD1 is a possible D gene (6 bases). CDR3 length: 15 residues. V was shortened by 0 bases and J by 7 bases, with 16 bases between the two germline ends. Germline V CDR1 and CDR2: DFQATT, SNEGSKA (reference sequence). The sequenced CDR3 bases are TGCAGTGCTAGAGATCATAGGGGGAGGGAACAGCCC. Translating gives CSARDHRGREQP. The whole CDR3 reads CSARDHRGREQPQHF.